This T cell receptor beta chain was found in a study of CD8 T cells in ankylosing spondylitis (dated by TCRdb to about 2017). With regard to the full study: The study profiled T cell receptor beta repertoires in healthy donors and ankylosing spondylitis patients to find disease-linked TCR variants. In total, the full study cohort was made up of roughly 110 healthy donors and some 26 ankylosing spondylitis patients. Peripheral blood was sampled, and synovial fluid was also collected from ankylosing spondylitis patients.

From its cysteine to its phenylalanine, the CDR3 spans 9 amino acids. The kept DNA is CDR3 alone, 27 bases in frame from the first base. Sequencing was performed on an Illumina HiSeq 2500. TCR beta libraries were prepared by quantitative 5'-RACE with molecular barcodes. In the source study's methods: A new computational method based on a probabilistic model of VDJ rearrangement was used to identify disease-linked TCR variants. The public reads were reanalyzed by TCRdb: fastp trimming at Q25, MiXCR alignment, in-frame beta chains only. Every CDR3 protein is listed once, alongside the most common genes and DNA of its rows. The V and J calls were determined by TCRdb, not by the authors. The sample profile shows about 500,000 distinct CDR3 sequences; roughly an eighth of them were found once. Almost 7% of the sample is taken by the ten largest. The paper as a whole reports these results and caveats: Some motif variants were previously reported in synovial fluid and blood of reactive arthritis patients, suggesting common disease-initiation mechanisms. According to the report, matched synovial fluid samples from ankylosing spondylitis patients were significantly enriched for the disease-linked clones. Blood from ankylosing spondylitis patients appeared to be characterized by a TCR beta motif made up of 8 or 9 highly homologous amino acid variants. A CD8+ phenotype was shown by the disease-linked clones, which were found at relatively low frequencies in peripheral blood.

To note about this clonotype: It has no known antigen specificity. One end of the junction fails to match germline, which may point to a read error.

This receptor was identified in a male donor with ankylosing spondylitis. The chain links TRBV12-3 or TRBV12-4 with TRBJ2-4, with no confident D gene call. What was sequenced was blood, either unsorted or a sorted T cell fraction (not recorded which). Read as DNA, the sequence is TGTGCCAGCAGTCCCCCACGGCGCTTC. This yields the protein CASSPPRRF.